The following is a T cell receptor (beta chain) sequence with its context. The sample belongs to a study of control samples from healthy donors and cancer patients. The data were produced by immunoSEQ multiplex PCR, yet TCRdb's version contains in-frame clones alone and is incomplete. The data show about 100,000 clones, with just over 85% seen just once and around an eighth held by the top ten. What was sequenced was blood. The sequence derives from a man aged 30-40 years in good health.

For the CDR3, the DNA is TGTGCCAGCAGTGAAGGACTAGCGGGAGTGTTCGATGAGCAGTTCTTC. Translated, it gives CASSEGLAGVFDEQFF. The genes are TRBV6-4 and TRBJ2-1; 13 bases fit TRBD2. Per the germline V gene, CDR1 is MRHNA and CDR2 is SNTAGT. The CDR3 length is 16 residues. V shed 3 bases and J 8 bases; nucleotides not matched to a gene: 7.